This T cell receptor (beta chain) was obtained from a study of CD8+CD57+ T cells in acquired aplastic anemia. Genomic DNA served as template for TCR beta VDJ and CDR3 profiling. One entry per CDR3 protein, called by TCRdb with MiXCR from the reads. The data hold approximately 270,000 distinct CDR3 sequences, with about 56% observed a single time. The clonotype originates from a human donor with severe aplastic anemia or a healthy control (not recorded which). Sequenced input: sorted CD4+, CD8+, or CD8+CD57+ T cells (not recorded which) from PBMCs.

The CDR3 loop is CAISESGADLGEKLFF. The CDR3 DNA is TGTGCCATCAGTGAGTCGGGCGCAGACCTAGGTGAAAAACTGTTTTTT. The V gene is TRBV10-3, the J gene TRBJ1-4; D gene uncertain. The length of the CDR3 is 16 residues. V lost 0 bases to trimming and J lost 7 bases, with 15 bases between them. CDR1 and CDR2 (germline): ENHRY, SYGVKD.